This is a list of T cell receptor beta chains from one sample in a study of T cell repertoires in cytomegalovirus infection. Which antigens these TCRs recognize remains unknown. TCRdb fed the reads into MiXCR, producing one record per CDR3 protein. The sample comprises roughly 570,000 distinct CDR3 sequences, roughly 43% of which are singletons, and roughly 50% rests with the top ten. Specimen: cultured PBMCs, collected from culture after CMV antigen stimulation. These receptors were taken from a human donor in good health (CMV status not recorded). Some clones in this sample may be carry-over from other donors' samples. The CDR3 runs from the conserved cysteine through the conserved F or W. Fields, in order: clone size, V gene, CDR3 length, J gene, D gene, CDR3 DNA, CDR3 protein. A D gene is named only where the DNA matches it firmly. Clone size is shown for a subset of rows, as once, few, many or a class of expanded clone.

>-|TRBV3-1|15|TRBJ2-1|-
TGTGCCAGCAGCCAAGTCGGGGAGTCCCTTGGGGAGCAGTTCTTC
CASSQVGESLGEQFF
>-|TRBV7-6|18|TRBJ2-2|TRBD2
TGTGCCAGCAGCTTAGTTGGTAGCGGGAGACAGAACACCGGGGAGCTGTTTTTT
CASSLVGSGRQNTGELFF
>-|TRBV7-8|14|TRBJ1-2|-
TGTGCCAGCAGCTTAGAAGTGTGGGGCGATGGCTACACCTTC
CASSLEVWGDGYTF
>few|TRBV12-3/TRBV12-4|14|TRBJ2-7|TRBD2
TGTGCCAGCAGTTTAGCGGGAGGGCCAAACGAGCAGTACTTC
CASSLAGGPNEQYF
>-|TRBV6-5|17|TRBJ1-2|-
TGTGCCAGCAGTGGGGCGTGGGGGCAGACGGCTAACTATGGCTACACCTTC
CASSGAWGQTANYGYTF
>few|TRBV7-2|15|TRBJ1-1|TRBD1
TGTGCCAGCAGCATGGGGAGGGGGCCTAACACTGAAGCTTTCTTT
CASSMGRGPNTEAFF
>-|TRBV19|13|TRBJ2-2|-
TGTGCCAGTAACCTACGAAGGACCGGGGAGCTGTTTTTT
CASNLRRTGELFF
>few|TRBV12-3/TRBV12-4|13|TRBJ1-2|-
TGTGCCAGCAGTCCATTTGGGTCCTATGGCTACACCTTC
CASSPFGSYGYTF
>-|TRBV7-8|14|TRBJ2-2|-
TGTGCCAGCAGCTTTTTAGTGTTCACCGGGGAGCTGTTTTTT
CASSFLVFTGELFF
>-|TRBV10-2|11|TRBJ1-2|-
TGCGCCAGTTCGACGGTCTATGGCTACACCTTC
CASSTVYGYTF
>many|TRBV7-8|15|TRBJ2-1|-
TGTGCCAGCAGCTTATTCGAGGGGTCCTACAATGAGCAGTTCTTC
CASSLFEGSYNEQFF
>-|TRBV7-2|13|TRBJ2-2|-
TGTGCCAGCAGCTTACGACTCCCCGGGGAGCTGTTTTTT
CASSLRLPGELFF
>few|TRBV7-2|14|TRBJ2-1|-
TGTGCCAGCAGCCCCCCCGGGAGATACAATGAGCAGTTCTTC
CASSPPGRYNEQFF
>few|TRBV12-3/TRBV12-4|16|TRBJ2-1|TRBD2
TGTGCCAGCAGTTTTGCGTCGGGGGGTCCCTACAATGAGCAGTTCTTC
CASSFASGGPYNEQFF
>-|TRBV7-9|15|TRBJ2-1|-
TGTGCCAGCAGCGAACTCCAGAGCTTTAGGAATGAGCAGTTCTTC
CASSELQSFRNEQFF
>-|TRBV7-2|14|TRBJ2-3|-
TGTGCCAGCAGCTTGGGGGATCCTCCAGATACGCAGTATTTT
CASSLGDPPDTQYF
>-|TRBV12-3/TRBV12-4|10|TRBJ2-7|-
TGTGCCAGCGCTTTGGGGGAGCAGTACTTC
CASALGEQYF
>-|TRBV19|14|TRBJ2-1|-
TGTGCCAGTAGCCCCGTTGGGTTCGGGTATGAGCAGTTCTTC
CASSPVGFGYEQFF
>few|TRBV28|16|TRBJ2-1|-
TGTGCCAGCACCCCCCCGGGGCCCCTTCCGTACAATGAGCAGTTCTTC
CASTPPGPLPYNEQFF
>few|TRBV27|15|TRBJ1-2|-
TGTGCCAGCAGTCGTGTTTACAGGGACTCCTATGGCTACACCTTC
CASSRVYRDSYGYTF
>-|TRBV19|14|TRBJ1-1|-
TGTGCCAGTAGCCAGGGCCGATTGGGCACTGAAGCTTTCTTT
CASSQGRLGTEAFF
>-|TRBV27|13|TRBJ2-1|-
TGTGCCAGCAGTCCCACCCTTAACAATGAGCAGTTCTTC
CASSPTLNNEQFF
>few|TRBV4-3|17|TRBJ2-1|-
TGCGCCAGCAGCCAAGATAGGGGCAGGGGGGCCTACAATGAGCAGTTCTTC
CASSQDRGRGAYNEQFF
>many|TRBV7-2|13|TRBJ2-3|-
TGTGCCAGCAGCCCGAACCCGGCAGATACGCAGTATTTT
CASSPNPADTQYF
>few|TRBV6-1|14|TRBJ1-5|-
TGTGCCAGCAGTGAGTCGAGGGACCCACAGCCCCAGCATTTT
CASSESRDPQPQHF
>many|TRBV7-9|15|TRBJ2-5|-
TGTGCCAGCGGCTCGGGGGCACTACTCCAAGAAACCCAGTACTTC
CASGSGALLQETQYF
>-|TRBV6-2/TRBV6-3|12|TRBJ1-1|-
TGTGCCAGCAGTCACAGGCGACTAGAAGCTTTCTTT
CASSHRRLEAFF
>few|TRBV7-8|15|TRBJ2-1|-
TGTGCCAGCAGTCAGCTGGCAGGGTTCGGCAATGAGCAGTTCTTC
CASSQLAGFGNEQFF
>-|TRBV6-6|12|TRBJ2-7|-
TGTGCCAGCAGTGGACATTCCTACGAGCAGTACTTC
CASSGHSYEQYF
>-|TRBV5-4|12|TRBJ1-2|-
TGTGCCGTCTCAGGGGCCAGGCGAGGCTACACCTTC
CAVSGARRGYTF
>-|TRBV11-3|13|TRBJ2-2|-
TGTGCCAGCAGAAATGCCTGGTCCGGGGAGCTGTTTTTT
CASRNAWSGELFF
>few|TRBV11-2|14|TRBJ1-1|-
TGTGCCAGCAGCCCCCAGTGGACCGGGCCCCGCGCTTTCTTT
CASSPQWTGPRAFF
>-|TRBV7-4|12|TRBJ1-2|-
TGTGCCAGCAGCTACCCCGGGGGGGGGCTCCCCTTC
CASSYPGGGLPF
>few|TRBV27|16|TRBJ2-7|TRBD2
TGTGCCAGCAGTCCTATAGCGGGGGAACCTCCCTACGAGCAGTACTTC
CASSPIAGEPPYEQYF
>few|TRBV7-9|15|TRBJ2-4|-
TGTGCCAGCAGTGGGAACAGCCTAGCCAAAAACATTCAGTACTTC
CASSGNSLAKNIQYF
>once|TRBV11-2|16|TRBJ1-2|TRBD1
TGTGCCAGCAGCTTAGATCTATTAGGGGGCAACTATGGCTACACCTTC
CASSLDLLGGNYGYTF
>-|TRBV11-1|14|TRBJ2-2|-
TGTGCCAGCAGCGGTGGAGTGAACACCGGGGAGCTGTTTTTT
CASSGGVNTGELFF
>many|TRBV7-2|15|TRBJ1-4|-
TGTGCCAGCAGCCTGGCGCGAGGGGCTAATGAAAAACTGTTTTTT
CASSLARGANEKLFF
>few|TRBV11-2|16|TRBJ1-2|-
TGTGCCAGCAGCTTAGGACAGGCCGGGTTCTCCTATGGCTACACCTTC
CASSLGQAGFSYGYTF
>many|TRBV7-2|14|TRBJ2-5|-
TGTGCCAGCAGCACCCGGCCGGGAGTTGAGACCCAGTACTTC
CASSTRPGVETQYF
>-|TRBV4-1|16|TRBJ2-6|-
TGCGCCAGCAGCCAAGAGGACCTTTTAGGGGCCAACGTCCTGACTTTC
CASSQEDLLGANVLTF
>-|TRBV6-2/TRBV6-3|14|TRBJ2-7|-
TGTGCCAGCAGTGAAATAACAGACCAGAGCGAGCAGTACTTC
CASSEITDQSEQYF
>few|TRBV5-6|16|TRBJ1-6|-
TGTGCCAGCAGCTTGTGGACTGGTTTTTATAATTCACCCCTCCACTTT
CASSLWTGFYNSPLHF
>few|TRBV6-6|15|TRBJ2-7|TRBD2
TGTGCCAGCAGTTACCGCTTGGGAGGCGGGGGAGAGCAGTACTTC
CASSYRLGGGGEQYF
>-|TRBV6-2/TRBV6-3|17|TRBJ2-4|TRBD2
TGTGCCAGCAGCACCCGGCTAGCGGGACTAGCCAAAAACATTCAGTACTTC
CASSTRLAGLAKNIQYF
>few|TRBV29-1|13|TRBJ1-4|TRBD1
TGCAGCGTTGCGGGACAGACTAATGAAAAACTGTTTTTT
CSVAGQTNEKLFF
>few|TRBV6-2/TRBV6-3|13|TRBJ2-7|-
TGTGCCAGCAGTTCCCGCCTCCTTGATAAGCAGTACTTC
CASSSRLLDKQYF
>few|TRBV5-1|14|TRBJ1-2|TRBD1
TGCGCCAGCAGCGCAATGACAGGGGGCAATGGCTACACCTTC
CASSAMTGGNGYTF
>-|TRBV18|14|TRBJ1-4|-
TGTGCCAGCTCACCAGGGTCGACTAATGAAAAACTGTTTTTT
CASSPGSTNEKLFF
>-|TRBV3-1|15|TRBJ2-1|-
TGTGCCAGCAGCCCGGGCCACCGGACCTACAATGAGCAGTTCTTC
CASSPGHRTYNEQFF
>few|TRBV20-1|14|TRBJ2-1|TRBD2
TGCAGTGCCCCGCCGGCGGGAGATAAGAATGAGCAGTTCTTC
CSAPPAGDKNEQFF
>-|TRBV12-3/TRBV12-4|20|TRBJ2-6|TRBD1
TGTGCCAGCAGTTTCCTCCTCGAGGGGACAGGTGTCTCTGGGGCCAACGTCCTGACTTTC
CASSFLLEGTGVSGANVLTF
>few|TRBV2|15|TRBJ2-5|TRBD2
TGTGCCAGCAACGGACTAGCGGGAGATGGAGAGACCCAGTACTTC
CASNGLAGDGETQYF
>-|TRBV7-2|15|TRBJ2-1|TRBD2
TGTGCCAGCAGCCCAACTAGCGGGGGTGGCAATGAGCAGTTCTTC
CASSPTSGGGNEQFF
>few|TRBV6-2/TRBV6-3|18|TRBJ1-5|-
TGTGCCAGCAGTTACGGGCAAATCGCACCCTTTAGCAATCAGCCCCAGCATTTT
CASSYGQIAPFSNQPQHF
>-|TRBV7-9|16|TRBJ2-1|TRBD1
TGTGCCAGCAGCTTTTCCGGGACAGGGGCCTACAATGAGCAGTTCTTC
CASSFSGTGAYNEQFF
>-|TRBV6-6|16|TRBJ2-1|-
TGTGCCAGCAGTGCTTGGGCGGAACCTCCTTACAATGAGCAGTTCTTC
CASSAWAEPPYNEQFF